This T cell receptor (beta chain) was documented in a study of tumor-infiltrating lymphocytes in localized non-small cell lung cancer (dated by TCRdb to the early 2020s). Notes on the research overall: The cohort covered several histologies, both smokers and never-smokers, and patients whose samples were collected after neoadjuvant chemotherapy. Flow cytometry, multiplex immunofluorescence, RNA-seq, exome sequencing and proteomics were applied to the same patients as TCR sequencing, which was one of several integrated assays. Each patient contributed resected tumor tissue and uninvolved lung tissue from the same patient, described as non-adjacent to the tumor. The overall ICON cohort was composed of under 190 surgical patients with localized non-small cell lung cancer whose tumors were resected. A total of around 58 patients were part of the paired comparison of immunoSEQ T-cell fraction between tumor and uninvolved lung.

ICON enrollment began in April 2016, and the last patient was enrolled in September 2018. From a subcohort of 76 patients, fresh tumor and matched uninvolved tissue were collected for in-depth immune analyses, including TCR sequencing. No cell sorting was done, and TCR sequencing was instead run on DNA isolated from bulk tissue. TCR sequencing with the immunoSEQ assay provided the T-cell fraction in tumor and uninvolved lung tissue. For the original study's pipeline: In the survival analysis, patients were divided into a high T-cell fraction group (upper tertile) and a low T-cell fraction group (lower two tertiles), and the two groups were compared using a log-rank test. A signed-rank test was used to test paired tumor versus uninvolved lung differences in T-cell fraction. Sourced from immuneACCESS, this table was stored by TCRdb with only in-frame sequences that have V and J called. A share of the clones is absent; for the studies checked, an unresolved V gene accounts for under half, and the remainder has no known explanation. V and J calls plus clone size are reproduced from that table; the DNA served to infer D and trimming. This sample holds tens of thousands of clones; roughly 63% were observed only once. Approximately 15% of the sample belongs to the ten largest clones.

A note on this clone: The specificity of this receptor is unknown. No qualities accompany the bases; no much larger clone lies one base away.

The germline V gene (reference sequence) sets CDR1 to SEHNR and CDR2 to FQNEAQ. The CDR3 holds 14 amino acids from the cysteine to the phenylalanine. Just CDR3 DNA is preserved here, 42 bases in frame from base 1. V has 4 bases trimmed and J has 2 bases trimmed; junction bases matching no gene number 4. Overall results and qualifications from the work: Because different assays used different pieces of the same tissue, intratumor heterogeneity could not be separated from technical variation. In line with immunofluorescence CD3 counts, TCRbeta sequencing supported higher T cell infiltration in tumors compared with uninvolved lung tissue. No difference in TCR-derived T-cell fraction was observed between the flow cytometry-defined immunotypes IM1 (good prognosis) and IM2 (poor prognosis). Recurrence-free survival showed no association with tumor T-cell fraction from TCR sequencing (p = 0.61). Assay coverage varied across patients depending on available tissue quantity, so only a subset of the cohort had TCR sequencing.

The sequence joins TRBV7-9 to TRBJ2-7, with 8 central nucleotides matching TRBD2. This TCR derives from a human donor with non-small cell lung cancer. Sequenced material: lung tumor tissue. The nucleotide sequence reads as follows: TGTGCCAGCAGCTCGGGACTAGTGGCCTACGAGCAGTACTTC. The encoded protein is CASSSGLVAYEQYF.